These 24 T cell receptor beta chains share one sample of origin, sequenced in a study of T cell responses to AZD1222 COVID-19 vaccine. The protocol was immunoSEQ multiplex PCR, while the TCRdb copy is restricted to in-frame clones and leaves out a portion. The table records nearly 90,000 clones, almost 90% of them present only once. Sequencing used peripheral blood, obtained on day 0 of MenACWY control vaccination. These receptors were collected from an adult in good health.

The V gene is TRBV5-1, the J gene TRBJ2-7; 11 nucleotides agree with TRBD2. Trimming cost V 1 base and J 3 bases; bases outside gene matches: 0. There are 14 residues in the CDR3. Germline V CDR1 and CDR2: SGHRS, YFSETQ. DNA of the CDR3: TGCGCCAGCAGCTTGACTAGCGGGGGCTACGAGCAGTACTTC. This gives the protein CASSLTSGGYEQYF.

This chain uses TRBV3-1 (or the pseudogene TRBV3-2) with TRBJ1-1; 8 positions agree with TRBD1. This CDR3 has 18 amino acids. V was pared by 0 bases and J by 1 base, with 10 bases of the junction left unmatched. Germline V gene lookup returns CDR1 LGHDT and CDR2 YNNKEL (reference sequence). CDR3 nucleotides: TGTGCCAGCAGCCAAGATACAGGGGGAGTAATAAGGAACACTGAAGCTTTCTTT. This sequence encodes CASSQDTGGVIRNTEAFF.

This clone has more than one count but fewer than ten. The chain joins TRBV4-1 to TRBJ2-3; TRBD1 agrees at 7 bases. Germline V CDR1 and CDR2: MGHRA, YSYEKL. The CDR3 contains 17 residues. V lost 3 bases and J lost 4; bases outside the gene matches: 13. The CDR3 sequence is CASSQKFEGAEADTQYF. For the CDR3, the DNA is TGCGCCAGCAGCCAGAAGTTCGAGGGGGCTGAGGCAGATACGCAGTATTTT.

The chain joins TRBV18 to TRBJ2-6; TRBD1 aligns across 8 bases. The length of the CDR3 is 17 residues. Germline values: CDR1 KGHSH, CDR2 LQKENI. V lost 6 bases to trimming and J lost 1 base; unmatched junction nucleotides: 8. Here the CDR3 DNA reads TGTGCCAGCTCGCCCGACAGGGGAGGTTCTGGGGCCAACGTCCTGACTTTC. Its translation is CASSPDRGGSGANVLTF.

This sequence joins TRBV28 and TRBJ1-2; TRBD1 agrees at 10 bases. Germline assignment: CDR1 MDHEN and CDR2 SYDVKM. After removal of 4 bases from V and 4 bases from J, the junction contained 3 bases not matched to a gene. The CDR3 covers 14 residues. CDR3 sequence reads: CASSSGTGVYGYTF. The CDR3 DNA sequence: TGTGCCAGCAGTTCCGGGACAGGGGTCTATGGCTACACCTTC.

The rearrangement links TRBV28 to TRBJ2-7; 8 bases agree with TRBD2. V lost 7 bases, J lost 2 bases, and 7 bases stayed unmatched. This CDR3 is 14 amino acids long. Germline V gives CDR1 MDHEN, CDR2 SYDVKM. CDR3 coding DNA: TGTGCCAGCATGGTAGCGGGGAGGACCTACGAGCAGTACTTC. This sequence encodes CASMVAGRTYEQYF.

The CDR3 DNA reads as TGTGCCACCAGCAGAACTTGGGCCTCAGGGAGCAATCAGCCCCAGCATTTT. Protein product: CATSRTWASGSNQPQHF. This chain uses TRBV15 with TRBJ1-5; D possibly corresponds to TRBD1 (5 bases). The CDR3 has 17 amino acids. Trimming took off 2 bases at V and 1 base at J, with 15 bases between the two ends. Germline-derived CDR1 and CDR2 are LNHNV and YYDKDF (reference sequence).

The V and J genes are TRBV12-3 or TRBV12-4 and TRBJ1-4, with D unresolved. The CDR3 totals 13 residues. V was pared by 10 bases and J by 8 bases, with 17 bases between. This chain's CDR3 is CAIRPGQREKLFF. The CDR3 bases are TGTGCCATCCGCCCGGGTCAACGGGAAAAACTGTTTTTT.

The chain uses TRBV7-2 and TRBJ2-3; 9 nucleotides agree with TRBD2. Germline V gene sequence: CDR1 SGHTA, CDR2 FQGNSA. CDR3 size: 14 residues. V dropped 5 bases and J dropped 4; count of bases not matched to a gene: 4. CDR3 loop: CASSERGAADTQYF. CDR3 DNA: TGTGCCAGCAGCGAGCGGGGGGCTGCAGATACGCAGTATTTT.

This clone was detected only once. The chain recombines TRBV2 with TRBJ1-1; D remains ambiguous. V lost 4 bases and J lost 1, with 13 bases in between. The germline CDR1 and CDR2 sequences are SNHLY and FYNNEI. The CDR3 runs to 15 residues. The CDR3 DNA reads as TGTGCCAGCAGTGCTTCTTCGAAGGGGAACACTGAAGCTTTCTTT. Protein sequence: CASSASSKGNTEAFF. Filled out from reference TRBV2 and TRBJ1-1, the complete variable domain reads EPEVTQTPSHQVTQMGQEVILRCVPISNHLYFYWYRQILGQKVEFLVSFYNNEISEKSEIFDDQFSVERPDGSNFTLKIRSTKLEDSAMYFCASSASSKGNTEAFFGQGTRLTVV.

The genes are TRBV30 and TRBJ1-4, with D possibly being TRBD1 (5 bases). Trimming took off 0 bases at V and 4 bases at J, with 6 bases between the two ends. This CDR3 spans 13 amino acids. CDR1 and CDR2 from the germline V gene are GTSNPN and SVGIG (reference sequence). The CDR3 reads CAWSVDSNEKLFF. The DNA for the CDR3 is TGTGCCTGGAGTGTAGACAGTAATGAAAAACTGTTTTTT.

This chain joins TRBV6-5 and TRBJ1-6; D unclear. The V gene's germline CDR1 is MNHEY and CDR2 SVGAGI. CDR3 size: 14 residues. V shed 7 bases and J shed 9 bases, with 16 bases lying between them. The CDR3 DNA sequence: TGTGCCAGCAAAATAGGGCCGGTGAGTTCACCCCTCCACTTT. It codes for CASKIGPVSSPLHF.

The CDR3 DNA follows: TGTGCCAGCTCACCACCGTTGAACACTGAAGCTTTCTTT. Its protein product is CASSPPLNTEAFF. The V gene is TRBV18, the J gene TRBJ1-1; D is uncertain. This CDR3 has 13 amino acids. Looked up from germline, CDR1 is KGHSH and CDR2 is LQKENI. V was pared by 0 bases and J by 0 bases, with 2 bases between.

The rearrangement uses TRBV29-1 and TRBJ1-1; TRBD1 might be the D (5 bases). Trimming removed 6 bases from V and 4 bases from J, with 12 bases in between. The CDR3 is 12 residues long. CDR1 SQVTM and CDR2 ANQGSEA come from the germline V gene. In DNA form, the CDR3 reads TGCAGCGTCCCAGAGACAGTCACTGAAGCTTTCTTT. This encodes CSVPETVTEAFF.

The chain has TRBV6-6 and TRBJ1-4, with 9 bases that match TRBD1. J lost 8 bases, V lost 7 bases, and 8 bases had no gene match. The CDR3 is 14 amino acids. The germline V gene has CDR1 MNHNY and CDR2 SVGAGI (reference sequence). CDR3 sequence (DNA): TGTGCCAGCACCCCGGGGGGACAGGGCGAAAAACTGTTTTTT. Translating gives CASTPGGQGEKLFF.

The V gene is TRBV7-2, the J gene TRBJ2-3; D possibly matches TRBD1 or TRBD2 (6 bases each). This CDR3 spans 17 amino acids. Germline-derived CDR1 and CDR2 are SGHTA and FQGNSA. V lost 1 base, J lost 1 base, and 15 bases lay in between. The CDR3 spells CASSLGLSGAGTDTQYF. The CDR3 bases are TGTGCCAGCAGCTTAGGGCTCTCGGGGGCCGGCACAGATACGCAGTATTTT. Together with reference TRBV7-2 and TRBJ2-3, the CDR3 gives the full variable domain: GAGVSQSPSNKVTEKGKDVELRCDPISGHTALYWYRQSLGQGLEFLIYFQGNSAPDKSGLPSDRFSAERTGGSVSTLTIQRTQQEDSAVYLCASSLGLSGAGTDTQYFGPGTRLTVL.

The V gene is TRBV5-8, the J gene TRBJ1-2, with a tentative D call TRBD1 (6 bases). In germline, CDR1 is SGHTS, CDR2 YDEGEE. V was clipped by 0 bases and J by 6 bases, with 9 bases between them. The CDR3 covers 13 residues. As DNA, the CDR3 is TGTGCCAGCAGCTTGGGGGGGGCGGATGGCTACACCTTC. This translates into CASSLGGADGYTF.

The chain has TRBV30 and TRBJ2-7; TRBD2 is a possible D gene (6 bases). Trimming cost V 7 bases and J 4 bases, with 23 bases left between them. Germline V lookup: CDR1 GTSNPN, CDR2 SVGIG (reference sequence). This CDR3 spans 15 amino acids. CDR3 protein: CASTRDGTYIYEQYF. As DNA, the CDR3 is TGTGCCTCCACCCGGGACGGGACTTATATTTACGAGCAGTACTTC.

The chain links TRBV18 to TRBJ1-4; 8 bases are a match to TRBD1. Looked up from germline, CDR1 is KGHSH and CDR2 is LQKENI. The trim removed 2 bases at V and 8 bases at J, leaving 7 bases unmatched. The CDR3 is made up of 15 amino acids. The CDR3 region has the DNA TGTGCCAGCTCACCAGGACTCGGACAGGGAGAAAAACTGTTTTTT. It translates to CASSPGLGQGEKLFF.

This rearrangement joins TRBV6-2 or TRBV6-3 to TRBJ1-5; 9 nucleotides line up with TRBD1. CDR1 is MNHEY and CDR2 is SVGEGT in the germline V gene. The trim removed 2 bases at V and 0 bases at J, leaving 8 bases unmatched. The CDR3 is 18 amino acids. The CDR3 DNA reads as TGTGCCAGCAGTTACCCGACAGGGGGGGATTATAGCAATCAGCCCCAGCATTTT. Amino acids: CASSYPTGGDYSNQPQHF.

The V and J genes are TRBV5-1 and TRBJ1-5; possible D gene TRBD1, 5 bases. The CDR3 runs 14 residues. The V gene's germline CDR1 is SGHRS and CDR2 YFSETQ. V lost 2 bases and J 8 bases, leaving 14 bases between the germline ends. The chain's CDR3 is CASSLTGGWEPQHF. CDR3 coding DNA: TGCGCCAGCAGCTTAACCGGGGGTTGGGAGCCCCAGCATTTT.

This clone occurred once. The rearrangement uses TRBV19 and TRBJ1-2, with TRBD1 matching over 10 bases. CDR3 length: 18 residues. Trimming cost V 3 bases and J 8 bases; bases outside gene matches: 18. The germline V gene encodes CDR1 LNHDA and CDR2 SQIVND (reference sequence). This CDR3 reads CASSIMGQGSRFISGYTF. The CDR3 DNA reads TGTGCCAGTAGTATCATGGGACAGGGGTCTCGTTTCATAAGCGGCTACACCTTC.

This chain joins TRBV5-1 and TRBJ2-3; 9 bases fit TRBD1. The CDR3 extends over 16 amino acids. Germline V gives CDR1 SGHRS, CDR2 YFSETQ. Germline trimming cut 4 bases from V and 4 bases from J; bases unmatched to any gene: 10. The CDR3 here is CASSTGQGGPADTQYF. CDR3 bases: TGCGCCAGCAGCACGGGACAGGGAGGGCCTGCAGATACGCAGTATTTT.

The chain carries TRBV14 and TRBJ1-1; D not certain. The CDR3 consists of 12 residues. Trimming cost V 0 bases and J 10 bases, with 9 bases left between them. Germline values: CDR1 SGHDN, CDR2 FVKESK. CDR3 in amino acids: CASSQDSVLAFF. As DNA, the CDR3 is TGTGCCAGCAGCCAAGACAGTGTATTAGCTTTCTTT.